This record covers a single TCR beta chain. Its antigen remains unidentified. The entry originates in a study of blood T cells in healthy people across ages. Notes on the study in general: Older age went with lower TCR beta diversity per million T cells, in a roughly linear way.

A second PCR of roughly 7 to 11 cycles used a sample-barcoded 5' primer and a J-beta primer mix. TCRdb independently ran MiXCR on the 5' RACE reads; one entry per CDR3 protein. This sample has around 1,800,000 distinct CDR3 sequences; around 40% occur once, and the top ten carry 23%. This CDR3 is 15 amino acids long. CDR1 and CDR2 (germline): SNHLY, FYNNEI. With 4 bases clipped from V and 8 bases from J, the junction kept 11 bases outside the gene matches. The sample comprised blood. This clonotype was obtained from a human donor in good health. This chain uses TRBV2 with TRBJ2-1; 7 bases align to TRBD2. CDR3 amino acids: CASSVLAVGLDEQFF. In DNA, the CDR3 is TGTGCCAGCAGTGTCCTAGCGGTGGGCCTAGATGAGCAGTTCTTC. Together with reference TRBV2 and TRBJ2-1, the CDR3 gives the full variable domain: EPEVTQTPSHQVTQMGQEVILRCVPISNHLYFYWYRQILGQKVEFLVSFYNNEISEKSEIFDDQFSVERPDGSNFTLKIRSTKLEDSAMYFCASSVLAVGLDEQFFGPGTRLTVL.